These 5 T cell receptor beta chains originate from one sample sequenced in a study of blood T cell repertoires in COVID-19 (dated by TCRdb to about 2020). The library was made by the immunoSEQ multiplex PCR assay. The immuneACCESS repertoire file appears here via TCRdb, limited to in-frame rearrangements. These files lack a portion of the clones; in checked studies, under half of the deficit traces to unresolved V genes, and the cause of the others is not known. Here the sample has approximately 68,000 clones; roughly 86% occur a single time. The ten largest clones represent roughly 14% of the sample. The sample comprised peripheral blood. The receptor set was obtained from a woman aged 60-75 years with acute or convalescent COVID-19.

V and J are TRBV9 and TRBJ1-2; D may be TRBD1 (5 bases). The CDR3 is 15 amino acids. The germline V gene has CDR1 SGDLS and CDR2 YYNGEE. The germline V and J ends were trimmed by 0 bases and 3 bases, with 12 bases remaining between them. CDR3 region: CASSVDQGSYYGYTF. The CDR3 bases are TGTGCCAGCAGCGTAGACCAGGGTTCTTACTATGGCTACACCTTC.

The chain joins TRBV5-1 to TRBJ2-3; D possibly corresponds to TRBD1 (5 bases). Trimming pared 4 bases from V and 3 bases from J, leaving 12 bases between. From germline, CDR1 is SGHRS and CDR2 YFSETQ. The CDR3 has 14 residues. The CDR3 here is CASSDDRRTDTQYF. Here the CDR3 DNA reads TGCGCCAGCAGCGACGACAGAAGAACAGATACGCAGTATTTT.

The gene calls are TRBV4-2 and TRBJ1-2; D perhaps matches TRBD1 (5 bases). The V end was cut by 2 bases, the J end by 6 bases, with 22 bases between. The CDR3 runs to 17 residues. Germline lookup yields CDR1 LGHNA and CDR2 YNFKEQ. CDR3 DNA: TGTGCCAGCAGCCAATTGGCGGGGCAAACAGCAACCCATGGCTACACCTTC. Its protein product is CASSQLAGQTATHGYTF.

The genes are TRBV6-5 and TRBJ2-5; 8 nucleotides agree with TRBD1. The V and J ends lost 5 bases and 1 base, in that order; junction bases with no gene match: 6. Germline CDR1 is MNHEY and CDR2 is SVGAGI. CDR3 length equals 15 residues. CDR3 coding DNA: TGTGCCAGCAGTCCGCAAGACAGGGGCCAAGAGACCCAGTACTTC. Translation gives CASSPQDRGQETQYF.

The chain links TRBV5-1 to TRBJ1-1, with TRBD1 matching 9 bases. The CDR3 covers 14 residues. Germline V gene data show CDR1 as SGHRS and CDR2 as YFSETQ. The junction had 2 bases not matched to a gene; V was cut back by 4 bases and J by 1 base. CDR3 loop: CASSEGQGNTEAFF. In DNA, the CDR3 is TGCGCCAGCAGCGAGGGACAGGGGAACACTGAAGCTTTCTTT.